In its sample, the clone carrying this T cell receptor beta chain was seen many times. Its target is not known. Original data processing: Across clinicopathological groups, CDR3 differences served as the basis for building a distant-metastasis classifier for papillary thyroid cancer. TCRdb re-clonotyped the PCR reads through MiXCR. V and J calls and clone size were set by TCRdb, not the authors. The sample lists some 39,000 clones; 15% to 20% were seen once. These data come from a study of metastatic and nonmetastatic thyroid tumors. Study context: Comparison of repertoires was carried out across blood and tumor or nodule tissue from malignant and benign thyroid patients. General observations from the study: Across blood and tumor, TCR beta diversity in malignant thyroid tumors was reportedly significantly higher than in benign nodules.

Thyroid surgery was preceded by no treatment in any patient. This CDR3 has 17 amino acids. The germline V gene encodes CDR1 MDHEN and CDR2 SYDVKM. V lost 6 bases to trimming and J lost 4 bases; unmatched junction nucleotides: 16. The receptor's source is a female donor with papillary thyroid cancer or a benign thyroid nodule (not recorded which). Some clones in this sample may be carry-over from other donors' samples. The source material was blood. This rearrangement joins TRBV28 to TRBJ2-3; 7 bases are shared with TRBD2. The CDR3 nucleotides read TGTGCCAGCAGCTCTTCTAGCGGATGGAGCTCCCCAGATACGCAGTATTTT. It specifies CASSSSSGWSSPDTQYF.